One sample yielded the 32 T cell receptor beta chains listed below, sequenced in a study of T cells after yellow fever vaccination. TCRdb used MiXCR to reprocess the 5' RACE reads, holding one entry per CDR3 protein. The sample records about 300,000 distinct CDR3 sequences, approximately 10% being singletons. The sequencing used CD4+ T cells sorted from PBMCs, collected 5 days after the yellow fever booster vaccination. Source of these receptors: a man between 18 and 29 years old who received the YFV17D yellow fever vaccine.

This chain links TRBV9 with TRBJ2-5, with 10 positions matching TRBD2. The CDR3 contains 14 residues. The germline V gene encodes CDR1 SGDLS and CDR2 YYNGEE. J gave up 1 base and V 7 bases, and 4 bases lay outside the gene matches. In DNA, the CDR3 is TGTGCCAGCCTTAGCGGGGGGCTCCAAGAGACCCAGTACTTC. Its translation is CASLSGGLQETQYF.

This clonotype was detected only a few times. The chain carries TRBV6-5 and TRBJ1-1; D perhaps matches TRBD1 (6 bases). V shed 4 bases and J shed 3 bases, with 15 bases lying between them. The CDR3 consists of 15 residues. Germline CDR1 MNHEY, CDR2 SVGAGI. CDR3: CASSFIGGGYTEAFF. In DNA form, the CDR3 reads TGTGCCAGCAGTTTTATAGGGGGAGGGTACACTGAAGCTTTCTTT.

In its sample, this clonotype was seen once. This chain joins TRBV30 and TRBJ2-7; D is uncertain. V lost 4 bases and J 4 bases, leaving 23 bases between the germline ends. The CDR3 totals 16 residues. Germline loops: CDR1 GTSNPN, CDR2 SVGIG (reference sequence). The CDR3 coding sequence is TGTGCCTGGATGGCCCTCAAGACTTCGTCCTCGTACGAGCAGTACGTC. Amino acid sequence: CAWMALKTSSSYEQYV.

This clonotype was seen at least ten times. The CDR3 bases are TGTGCCATCAGTGACCCTAGGGGGACCCAGTACTTC. Protein: CAISDPRGTQYF. This chain links TRBV10-3 with TRBJ2-5; maybe TRBD1 (5 bases). The CDR3 totals 12 residues. Germline V gene data show CDR1 as ENHRY and CDR2 as SYGVKD. V was pared by 3 bases and J by 7 bases, with 9 bases between.

This clonotype came up a few times. The V gene is TRBV3-1, the J gene TRBJ1-2; perhaps TRBD1 as D (5 bases). This CDR3 has 14 amino acids. CDR1 and CDR2 (germline): LGHDT, YNNKEL (reference sequence). The V end lost 1 base, the J end lost 5 bases, and 11 bases lay between the germline ends. The CDR3 loop is CASSQGGAAYGYTF. CDR3 nucleotide sequence: TGTGCCAGCAGCCAAGGTGGGGCCGCGTATGGCTACACCTTC.

V and J are TRBV6-2 or TRBV6-3 and TRBJ2-3; tentatively, D is TRBD2 (5 bases). Germline V gene sequence: CDR1 MNHEY, CDR2 SVGEGT. The V and J ends lost 6 bases and 3 bases respectively, with 16 bases between them. This CDR3 has 15 residues. CDR3 DNA sequence: TGTGCCAGCAGCGAGCGGACCTCAATGACAGATACGCAGTATTTT. The encoded protein is CASSERTSMTDTQYF.

There are a few counts of this clonotype. V and J are TRBV29-1 and TRBJ2-5; D perhaps matches TRBD1 (5 bases). The ends were cut back, 5 bases at V and 5 bases at J, with 18 bases in the middle. This CDR3 contains 14 residues. Germline V CDR1 and CDR2: SQVTM, ANQGSEA. The CDR3 here is CSVSIGRARETQYF. In DNA form, the CDR3 reads TGCAGCGTTTCGATCGGCAGGGCTCGCGAGACCCAGTACTTC.

V and J are TRBV4-2 and TRBJ1-2, with 7 bases matching TRBD1. Unmatched junction bases numbered 9, after V lost 0 bases and J lost 5 bases. Germline lookup yields CDR1 LGHNA and CDR2 YNFKEQ. The CDR3 runs 16 residues. CDR3 protein: CASSQERAGTAYGYTF. The CDR3 bases are TGTGCCAGCAGCCAAGAGAGAGCCGGGACAGCTTATGGCTACACCTTC.

This clonotype was observed a handful of times. The genes are TRBV7-9 and TRBJ1-4, with a possible D match to TRBD1 (6 bases). V lost 11 bases, J lost 4 bases, and 11 bases lay in between. Germline lookup yields CDR1 SEHNR and CDR2 FQNEAQ (reference sequence). CDR3 length: 12 amino acids. The DNA of the CDR3 is TGTGCCGTTCAGGGGTTTAATGAAAAACTGTTTTTT. Its translation is CAVQGFNEKLFF.

V is TRBV5-1 and J is TRBJ2-2; D is possibly TRBD2 (6 bases). The CDR3 runs to 14 residues. Germline V gene data show CDR1 as SGHRS and CDR2 as YFSETQ. The germline V and J ends were trimmed by 9 bases and 0 bases, with 12 bases remaining between them. The CDR3, as DNA: TGCGCCACCTGGGGGGAGGCGAACACCGGGGAGCTGTTTTTT. The encoded protein is CATWGEANTGELFF.

The V call is TRBV24-1, the J call TRBJ2-1, with unresolved D. The CDR3 runs to 13 residues. Germline CDR1 KGHDR, CDR2 SFDVKD. V was shortened by 7 bases and J by 0 bases, with 6 bases between the two germline ends. In DNA form, the CDR3 reads TGTGCCACCAGCCAGAGCTCCTACAATGAGCAGTTCTTC. Its translation: CATSQSSYNEQFF.

J is TRBJ2-1 and V is TRBV7-9, with 8 nucleotides matching TRBD1. V shed 3 bases and J 10 bases; nucleotides not matched to a gene: 11. In germline, CDR1 is SEHNR, CDR2 FQNEAQ (reference sequence). The CDR3 spans 15 residues. The CDR3 loop is CASSFTGQVLGEQFF. The CDR3 bases are TGTGCCAGCAGCTTTACGGGACAGGTGCTAGGGGAGCAGTTCTTC.

Comment on this clonotype: An end of the junction differs from the germline gene, which may be a read error. This sequence joins TRBV12-3 or TRBV12-4 and TRBJ2-3; TRBD2 might be the D (7 bases). This CDR3 comprises 13 residues. CDR3 loop: CASSFRGGDSQYF. The CDR3 nucleotides read TGTGCCAGCAGTTTTAGGGGGGGAGATTCGCAGTATTTT.

This clonotype came up a few times. The chain has TRBV20-1 and TRBJ2-1; no reliable D call. This CDR3 has 14 amino acids. From germline, CDR1 is DFQATT and CDR2 SNEGSKA (reference sequence). The V and J ends lost 2 bases and 3 bases respectively, with 11 bases between them. In DNA, the CDR3 is TGCAGTGCTAGACGGCCAGTATACTACAATGAGCAGTTCTTC. It is translated as CSARRPVYYNEQFF.

This sequence joins TRBV25-1 and TRBJ1-4; unclear D gene. Per germline, CDR1 MGHDK and CDR2 SYGVNS. V was trimmed by 0 bases and J by 4 bases, leaving 0 bases between them. CDR3 length equals 12 residues. CDR3 sequence: CASSEYNEKLFF. As DNA, the CDR3 is TGTGCCAGCAGTGAATATAATGAAAAACTGTTTTTT.

This clonotype has only a few counts. The chain links TRBV7-6 to TRBJ2-5; 9 positions agree with TRBD1. V shed 6 bases, J shed 5 bases, and the junction held 13 bases outside the gene matches. CDR3 length: 16 residues. Germline assignment: CDR1 SGHVS and CDR2 FNYEAQ. In DNA, the CDR3 is TGTGCCAGCAGTAAACTTCGACAGGGGGGGTTGGAGACCCAGTACTTC. Protein sequence: CASSKLRQGGLETQYF. Supplemented by reference TRBV7-6 and TRBJ2-5, the full variable domain reads GAGVSQSPRYKVTKRGQDVALRCDPISGHVSLYWYRQALGQGPEFLTYFNYEAQQDKSGLPNDRFSAERPEGSISTLTIQRTEQRDSAMYRCASSKLRQGGLETQYFGPGTRLLVL.

This CDR3 is CASSLRDRGYADTQYF. In nucleotides, the CDR3 is TGTGCCAGCTCGCTCCGGGACAGGGGGTACGCAGATACGCAGTATTTT. The V and J genes are TRBV11-2 and TRBJ2-3, with 11 bases fitting TRBD1. The CDR3 has 16 amino acids. Losses at the gene ends were 8 bases for V and 4 bases for J; bases not matched to a gene: 11. CDR1 is SGHAT, CDR2 FQNNGV, per germline.

CDR3 region: CASSTGTSGGTDTQYF. The CDR3 DNA reads TGTGCCAGCAGCACGGGGACTAGCGGAGGCACAGATACGCAGTATTTT. The rearrangement links TRBV7-2 to TRBJ2-3; 11 bases line up with TRBD2. Trimming cost V 5 bases and J 1 base; bases outside gene matches: 5. The length of the CDR3 is 16 residues. Germline V CDR1 and CDR2: SGHTA, FQGNSA.

This clonotype was seen repeatedly, ten times or more. The chain couples TRBV20-1 to TRBJ2-1; D possibly corresponds to TRBD1 (6 bases). Germline CDR1 is DFQATT and CDR2 is SNEGSKA (reference sequence). With 0 bases removed from V and 7 bases from J, the gap between germline ends came to 13 bases. The CDR3 extends over 14 amino acids. The CDR3 DNA reads TGCAGTGCTAGAGAGGGGGCGCATAGTAATGAGCAGTTCTTC. This sequence encodes CSAREGAHSNEQFF.

This rearrangement joins TRBV25-1 to TRBJ1-6; D is perhaps TRBD1 (6 bases). Germline values: CDR1 MGHDK, CDR2 SYGVNS. Trimming shortened V by 7 bases and J by 7 bases, and 17 bases separated the two germline ends. The CDR3 is 15 residues long. The CDR3 region is CASTGGGGWNSPLHF. Written as DNA, the CDR3 is TGTGCCAGCACCGGAGGGGGGGGTTGGAATTCACCCCTCCACTTT. The full variable domain, its missing parts supplied by reference TRBV25-1 and TRBJ1-6, is EADIYQTPRYLVIGTGKKITLECSQTMGHDKMYWYQQDPGMELHLIHYSYGVNSTEKGDLSSESTVSRIRTEHFPLTLESARPSHTSQYLCASTGGGGWNSPLHFGNGTRLTVT.

The CDR3 nucleotides are TGTGCCAGTACACAGCGGAGCTCCTACAATGAGCAGTTCTTC. Translation gives CASTQRSSYNEQFF. The gene calls are TRBV19 and TRBJ2-1, with a tentative D call TRBD2 (5 bases). The V gene's germline CDR1 is LNHDA and CDR2 SQIVND (reference sequence). The germline V and J ends were trimmed by 7 bases and 0 bases, with 10 bases remaining between them. The CDR3 extends over 14 amino acids.

The V gene is TRBV7-3, the J gene TRBJ2-1; tentative D call: TRBD2 (5 bases). The germline V gene has CDR1 SGHTA and CDR2 FQGTGA. The CDR3 contains 16 residues. Trimming cost V 2 bases and J 0 bases, with 11 bases left between them. In DNA, the CDR3 is TGTGCCAGCAGCTTAGGTAGCGCCAGCTCCTACAATGAGCAGTTCTTC. Translated: CASSLGSASSYNEQFF.

Ten or more counts support this clonotype. The chain links TRBV5-1 to TRBJ1-1; D is unresolved. The CDR3 covers 11 residues. CDR1 and CDR2 (germline): SGHRS, YFSETQ. V was shortened by 2 bases and J by 2 bases, with 1 base between the two germline ends. CDR3 DNA: TGCGCCAGCAGCTTTAACACTGAAGCTTTCTTT. Its protein product is CASSFNTEAFF.

This clonotype was counted between two and nine times. Here the CDR3 DNA reads TGTGCCAGCAGCTTGGCACAGGCTTCGAACACCGGGGAGCTGTTTTTT. Translating it yields CASSLAQASNTGELFF. The chain joins TRBV5-5 to TRBJ2-2; maybe TRBD1 (5 bases). The V gene lost 0 bases and the J gene lost 0 bases, with 9 bases spanning the gap. The CDR3 has 16 residues. CDR1 is SGHKS, CDR2 YYEKEE, per germline (reference sequence).

V gene TRBV5-1 combines with J gene TRBJ1-1, with 9 bases identical to TRBD1. Trimming cost V 4 bases and J 5 bases; bases outside gene matches: 9. The CDR3 runs to 15 residues. Germline V gene lookup returns CDR1 SGHRS and CDR2 YFSETQ. As DNA, the CDR3 is TGCGCCAGCAGCCTCCACTACAGGGGGCAAACTGAAGCTTTCTTT. It encodes CASSLHYRGQTEAFF. The whole variable domain, filled in from reference TRBV5-1 and TRBJ1-1, reads KAGVTQTPRYLIKTRGQQVTLSCSPISGHRSVSWYQQTPGQGLQFLFEYFSETQRNKGNFPGRFSGRQFSNSRSEMNVSTLELGDSALYLCASSLHYRGQTEAFFGQGTRLTVV.

This clonotype showed up many times. The J gene is TRBJ2-5, the V gene TRBV3-1; 9 bases agree with TRBD1. Germline trimming cut 4 bases from V and 4 bases from J; bases unmatched to any gene: 4. CDR3 length: 14 amino acids. CDR1 LGHDT and CDR2 YNNKEL come from the germline V gene (reference sequence). The CDR3 bases are TGTGCCAGCAGCCGGCTGGACAGGGGAGAGACCCAGTACTTC. Its protein product is CASSRLDRGETQYF.

The table lists this clonotype with a few counts. The chain is built from TRBV7-2 and TRBJ2-7, with a tentative D call TRBD1 (5 bases). V was pared by 5 bases and J by 4 bases, with 15 bases between. The germline gives CDR1 SGHTA, CDR2 FQGNSA. CDR3 length: 14 residues. DNA for the CDR3: TGTGCCAGCAGCCCGGTTAGGGGTTCTTACGAGCAGTACTTC. Its translation is CASSPVRGSYEQYF. The full variable domain, its missing parts supplied by reference TRBV7-2 and TRBJ2-7, is GAGVSQSPSNKVTEKGKDVELRCDPISGHTALYWYRQSLGQGLEFLIYFQGNSAPDKSGLPSDRFSAERTGGSVSTLTIQRTQQEDSAVYLCASSPVRGSYEQYFGPGTRLTVT.

The table lists this clonotype with a few counts. The chain uses TRBV7-8 and TRBJ2-1, with 9 bases lining up with TRBD2. Germline CDR1 is SGHVS and CDR2 is FQNEAQ. The CDR3 sequence is 13 residues long. The trim removed 3 bases at V and 9 bases at J, leaving 3 bases unmatched. CDR3 amino acids: CASSFSGGTEQFF. The CDR3 bases are TGTGCCAGCAGCTTTAGCGGGGGAACTGAGCAGTTCTTC.

At least ten counts were recorded for this clonotype. V gene TRBV7-2 combines with J gene TRBJ2-4; D call uncertain. Germline V gene data show CDR1 as SGHTA and CDR2 as FQGNSA. The CDR3 totals 15 residues. Trimming cost V 3 bases and J 0 bases, with 9 bases left between them. This CDR3 reads CASSFSGIAKNIQYF. The CDR3 nucleotides read TGTGCCAGCAGCTTTAGTGGGATAGCCAAAAACATTCAGTACTTC.

The table lists this clonotype with many counts. The gene calls are TRBV20-1 and TRBJ2-5; TRBD2 aligns across 9 bases. Germline CDR1 DFQATT, CDR2 SNEGSKA (reference sequence). The CDR3 has 12 amino acids. J gave up 2 bases and V 5 bases, and 0 bases lay outside the gene matches. The CDR3 spells CSALAGQETQYF. The DNA for the CDR3 is TGCAGTGCTCTAGCGGGGCAAGAGACCCAGTACTTC.

This clonotype was recorded a few times. The V and J genes are TRBV6-5 and TRBJ2-7, with TRBD1 identical over 7 bases. The V gene's germline CDR1 is MNHEY and CDR2 SVGAGI. The CDR3 length is 15 residues. V lost 6 bases and J lost 2; bases outside the gene matches: 10. The CDR3: CASSSTGVGAYEQYF. The CDR3 DNA sequence: TGTGCCAGCAGCTCTACAGGGGTGGGGGCCTACGAGCAGTACTTC.

V usage is TRBV12-3 or TRBV12-4 and J usage is TRBJ2-3, with TRBD2 matching over 7 bases. The CDR3 runs 14 residues. V lost 3 bases and J lost 5; bases outside the gene matches: 5. Written as DNA, the CDR3 is TGTGCCAGCAGTTTTAGGCGGGGGTTAGATACGCAGTATTTT. This sequence encodes CASSFRRGLDTQYF.